Below, one T cell receptor (beta chain) is given with its context. Its recognized antigen is unknown. The record has no base qualities; no much larger clone is one base away. The healthy control group was made up of around 37 blood donors, and the Finnish Red Cross blood service supplied their buffy coats. All TCR-sequenced material derived from peripheral blood: patient blood samples and healthy donor buffy coats. Peripheral blood mononuclear cells were isolated by Ficoll-Hypaque gradient centrifugation. CD4+ cells were purified magnetically from the buffy coats of healthy controls. Genomic DNA was extracted using the Gentra Puregene Cell and Tissue kit, and a Qubit 2.0 fluorometer was used to quantify it. This sample was included in a study of STAT5B mutations in CD4+ large granular lymphocyte leukemia (dated by TCRdb to 2021 to 2024). With respect to the entire study: Among the healthy controls, the CDR3 'QG' motif was associated with a particular HLA allele. The study compared the TCRbeta repertoires of patients with CD4+ T-cell large granular lymphocyte leukemia against those of healthy blood donors. Flow cytometry on FACSCanto II or FACSVerse showed that the purified fractions were more than 95% pure among lymphocytes. Study-wide findings and limitations: Enrichment of TRBV06-family usage was observed among the top patient clones (8/27) relative to healthy controls (2/35). The main leukemic clonotypes were found to be private to each patient, although around 24% of the main leukemic clonotypes were detected at low frequency in the non-leukemic repertoires of other patients. Data were not HLA-matched; higher clonality in CD4+ versus CD8+ T-LGLL could reflect the relatively small sample size. Greater clonality appeared to be present in CD4-sorted patient repertoires than in healthy CD4+ repertoires, and the difference was retained after the putative leukemic clones were removed.

CDR1 and CDR2 (SNHLY, FYNNEI) derive from the germline V gene. The junction shows trimming of 7 bases on V and 4 bases on J, plus 6 bases between the germline ends. The CDR3 has 11 amino acids, counting the end cysteine and phenylalanine. CDR3 DNA only is kept here, 33 bases in frame from base 1. The immunoSEQ assay at survey resolution was applied to genomic DNA for sequencing of TCRbeta rearrangements. Per the source publication's procedure: In the TCR sequencing data, the lowest productive clonotype frequency that could be detected was 2.59 x 10-5. Only productive TCRbeta rearrangements, meaning sequences that were complete and in-frame, were kept for the analyses. The clonality of each sample was calculated as Simpson clonality in the immunoSEQ Analyzer version 3.0. Clones were categorized by frequency as very rare, small, medium, large (1-20%) or hyperexpanded (>20%). Generation probabilities were estimated with OLGA 1.2.3, V-gene circos plots were generated with VDJtools, specificities were searched for in VDJdb, and CDR3 motifs were identified with GLIPH. Held by TCRdb, this immuneACCESS table contains in-frame sequences only and omits some clones. Under half of the omission traces to an unresolved V gene where checked; the cause of the rest is unknown. V, J and clone size are those of that table, while D and trimming were read from the DNA. For this sample the table gives around 32,000 clones, of which around two thirds were detected only once. The ten largest clones capture 0.4% to 0.5% of the sample.

The chain is assembled from TRBV2 and TRBJ2-3; TRBD2 is a possible D gene, resting on 5 matching bases. The clonotype comes from a human donor in good health. Specimen: CD4+ T cells from blood buffy coats. For the CDR3, the sequence is CASTRADTQYF. The nucleotide sequence reads as follows: TGTGCCAGCACGAGGGCAGATACGCAGTATTTT. Reference TRBV2 and TRBJ2-3 genes cover what lies past the CDR3, so the full variable domain is EPEVTQTPSHQVTQMGQEVILRCVPISNHLYFYWYRQILGQKVEFLVSFYNNEISEKSEIFDDQFSVERPDGSNFTLKIRSTKLEDSAMYFCASTRADTQYFGPGTRLTVL.